What follows are 19 T cell receptor beta chains derived from one specimen sequenced in a study of blood T cell repertoires in COVID-19. Produced via immunoSEQ multiplex PCR; TCRdb's table is partial and in-frame only. The data show fewer than 500,000 clones, 80% to 90% seen once. The specimen sequenced was peripheral blood. These receptors all stem from a man younger than 30 with COVID-19, enrolled during active disease.

The chain joins TRBV4-2 to TRBJ2-3, with D uncertain. CDR3 length equals 14 residues. In germline, CDR1 is LGHNA, CDR2 YNFKEQ. V lost 0 bases to trimming and J lost 6 bases, with 10 bases between them. CDR3 nucleotides: TGTGCCAGCAGCCAAGATTTATGGGCGGATACGCAGTATTTT. Translation: CASSQDLWADTQYF.

The chain is built from TRBV20-1 and TRBJ2-1; D is possibly TRBD2 (6 bases). V was trimmed by 3 bases and J by 9 bases, leaving 24 bases between them. This CDR3 region has 16 residues. Germline V gene sequence: CDR1 DFQATT, CDR2 SNEGSKA (reference sequence). CDR3 loop: CSASVGRLGPVSEQFF. The CDR3 DNA sequence: TGCAGTGCTAGTGTGGGGAGACTAGGGCCTGTGTCTGAGCAGTTCTTC.

This chain connects TRBV7-9 to TRBJ1-1; 7 bases line up with TRBD1. CDR1 and CDR2 (germline): SEHNR, FQNEAQ (reference sequence). V was pared by 2 bases and J by 3 bases, with 3 bases of the junction left unmatched. This CDR3 is built from 14 residues. The CDR3 nucleotides are TGTGCCAGCAGCTTAAGGGGGCGTGACACTGAAGCTTTCTTT. Its protein product is CASSLRGRDTEAFF.

The chain joins TRBV29-1 to TRBJ2-3; 12 nucleotides align to TRBD2. V dropped 5 bases and J dropped 10; count of bases not matched to a gene: 10. The V gene's germline CDR1 is SQVTM and CDR2 ANQGSEA. This CDR3 contains 14 residues. CDR3 coding DNA: TGCAGCGTTAGGGCTAGCGGGAGGGCCGATGCGCAGTATTTT. It yields the protein CSVRASGRADAQYF.

J is TRBJ2-7 and V is TRBV7-6; a possible D gene is TRBD2 (5 bases). The CDR3 has 16 amino acids. Between the trimmed V and J ends, which lost 1 base and 2 bases, there was a span of 15 bases. Germline V gives CDR1 SGHVS, CDR2 FNYEAQ. CDR3 residues: CASSLEVASKTYEQYF. The CDR3 DNA reads as TGTGCCAGCAGCTTAGAAGTAGCTAGCAAAACCTACGAGCAGTACTTC.

This clone has just one count. The chain employs TRBV3-1 (or the pseudogene TRBV3-2) and TRBJ2-2, with TRBD2 identical over 8 bases. J was trimmed by 7 bases and V by 0 bases; bases with no gene match: 4. The CDR3 consists of 15 residues. Germline lookup yields CDR1 LGHDT and CDR2 YNNKEL (reference sequence). The CDR3 loop is CASSQESSGRGELFF. CDR3 bases: TGTGCCAGCAGCCAAGAGTCTAGCGGGCGCGGGGAGCTGTTTTTT.

The rearrangement joins TRBV4-1 to TRBJ2-7, with TRBD1 matching 9 bases. The CDR3 sequence is 16 residues long. V lost 2 bases to trimming and J lost 3 bases; unmatched junction nucleotides: 8. Germline-derived CDR1 and CDR2 are MGHRA and YSYEKL. CDR3 coding DNA: TGCGCCAGCAGCCAACAGCCGGGACAGGGTAACTACGAGCAGTACTTC. It translates to CASSQQPGQGNYEQYF.

V usage is TRBV6-5 and J usage is TRBJ1-2; 10 positions agree with TRBD1. The trim removed 8 bases at V and 4 bases at J, leaving 7 bases unmatched. Germline lookup yields CDR1 MNHEY and CDR2 SVGAGI. The length of the CDR3 is 14 residues. The CDR3 reads CASGQGGSLYGYTF. The DNA of the CDR3 is TGTGCCAGCGGACAGGGGGGATCACTCTATGGCTACACCTTC.

This clone appeared a few times. The chain couples TRBV11-2 to TRBJ1-3; no clear D gene. V lost 8 bases, J lost 0 bases, and 11 bases lay in between. Germline CDR1 and CDR2: SGHAT and FQNNGV. This CDR3 contains 14 residues. The CDR3 is CASLYRDSGNTIYF. CDR3 DNA: TGTGCCAGCCTTTACAGAGACTCTGGAAACACCATATATTTT. The whole variable domain, remainder taken from reference TRBV11-2 and TRBJ1-3, is EAGVAQSPRYKIIEKRQSVAFWCNPISGHATLYWYQQILGQGPKLLIQFQNNGVVDDSQLPKDRFSAERLKGVDSTLKIQPAKLEDSAVYLCASLYRDSGNTIYFGEGSWLTVV.

This chain joins TRBV6-5 and TRBJ1-4; no definite D call. With 0 bases removed from V and 7 bases from J, the gap between germline ends came to 12 bases. The CDR3 is 15 residues long. From germline, CDR1 is MNHEY and CDR2 SVGAGI. CDR3 residues: CASSYSLSSGEKLFF. The CDR3 nucleotides read TGTGCCAGCAGTTACTCGTTGTCTTCGGGTGAAAAACTGTTTTTT.

The J gene is TRBJ2-7, the V gene TRBV19, with D perhaps matching TRBD1 (6 bases). This CDR3 comprises 15 residues. Trimming shortened V by 4 bases and J by 0 bases, and 13 bases separated the two germline ends. Germline V gene sequence: CDR1 LNHDA, CDR2 SQIVND (reference sequence). CDR3 DNA: TGTGCCAGTAGTACCTACTCGGACAGCTCCTACGAGCAGTACTTC. Translation gives CASSTYSDSSYEQYF.

This clone occurred once. The chain couples TRBV12-3 or TRBV12-4 to TRBJ1-1; perhaps TRBD1 as D (5 bases). The CDR3 contains 12 residues. Trimming cost V 7 bases and J 4 bases, with 10 bases left between them. CDR3 sequence: CASMWGVTEAFF. CDR3 DNA: TGTGCCAGCATGTGGGGCGTCACTGAAGCTTTCTTT.

V usage is TRBV5-6 and J usage is TRBJ2-5; weak D call: TRBD1 (5 bases). CDR1 and CDR2 (germline): SGHDT, YYEEEE. This CDR3 is built from 14 residues. Between the trimmed V and J ends, which lost 2 bases and 5 bases, there was a span of 13 bases. The chain's CDR3 is CASSFPRGRETQYF. The CDR3 nucleotides read TGTGCCAGCAGCTTCCCTAGGGGCAGGGAGACCCAGTACTTC.

V usage is TRBV25-1 and J usage is TRBJ1-2; D may be TRBD1 (6 bases). This CDR3 is built from 15 residues. Trimming left V 8 bases short and J 4 bases short, with 20 bases between. Germline V gives CDR1 MGHDK, CDR2 SYGVNS. The CDR3 here is CASSGPRGRIYGYTF. CDR3 in DNA: TGTGCCAGCTCTGGCCCCAGGGGCAGGATCTATGGCTACACCTTC.

DNA for the CDR3: TGTGCCAGCAGTTCACATGTTACCAATGAGCAGTTCTTC. Its protein product is CASSSHVTNEQFF. The rearrangement joins TRBV27 to TRBJ2-1; D gene ambiguous. CDR3 length equals 13 residues. The germline V gene has CDR1 MNHEY and CDR2 SMNVEV (reference sequence). V was shortened by 4 bases and J by 6 bases, with 10 bases between the two germline ends.

This sequence joins TRBV2 and TRBJ1-6; no definite D call. V dropped 5 bases and J dropped 0 bases, with 17 bases sitting between them. CDR1 SNHLY and CDR2 FYNNEI come from the germline V gene. The CDR3 has 18 residues. CDR3 coding DNA: TGTGCCAGCAGTAATCCGCGGGAAATGAGCTCCTATAATTCACCCCTCCACTTT. Residues: CASSNPREMSSYNSPLHF.

V is TRBV5-6 and J is TRBJ1-4; the match to TRBD1 covers 7 bases. The junction had 2 bases not matched to a gene; V was cut back by 3 bases and J by 0 bases. Germline V gives CDR1 SGHDT, CDR2 YYEEEE. This CDR3 is built from 15 residues. The CDR3 is CASSWGQTTNEKLFF. CDR3 coding DNA: TGTGCCAGCAGCTGGGGACAGACAACTAATGAAAAACTGTTTTTT.

This sequence joins TRBV24-1 and TRBJ2-1; a weak D match, TRBD2 (6 bases). Trimming took 4 bases from V and 10 from J, leaving 16 bases between them. The CDR3 spans 14 residues. CDR1 and CDR2 (germline): KGHDR, SFDVKD. CDR3 nucleotide sequence: TGTGCCACCAGTGAGTTCACTAGCCCTTCGGAGCAGTTCTTC. Encoded protein: CATSEFTSPSEQFF.

The genes are TRBV5-1 and TRBJ1-3, with D maybe TRBD1 (5 bases). This CDR3 has 15 residues. CDR1 is SGHRS, CDR2 YFSETQ, per germline. The V end was cut by 0 bases, the J end by 0 bases, with 7 bases between. The CDR3 sequence is CASSLDRTSGNTIYF. The CDR3 nucleotides read TGCGCCAGCAGCTTGGACAGGACCTCTGGAAACACCATATATTTT. Full variable domain (rest looked up from reference TRBV5-1 and TRBJ1-3): KAGVTQTPRYLIKTRGQQVTLSCSPISGHRSVSWYQQTPGQGLQFLFEYFSETQRNKGNFPGRFSGRQFSNSRSEMNVSTLELGDSALYLCASSLDRTSGNTIYFGEGSWLTVV.